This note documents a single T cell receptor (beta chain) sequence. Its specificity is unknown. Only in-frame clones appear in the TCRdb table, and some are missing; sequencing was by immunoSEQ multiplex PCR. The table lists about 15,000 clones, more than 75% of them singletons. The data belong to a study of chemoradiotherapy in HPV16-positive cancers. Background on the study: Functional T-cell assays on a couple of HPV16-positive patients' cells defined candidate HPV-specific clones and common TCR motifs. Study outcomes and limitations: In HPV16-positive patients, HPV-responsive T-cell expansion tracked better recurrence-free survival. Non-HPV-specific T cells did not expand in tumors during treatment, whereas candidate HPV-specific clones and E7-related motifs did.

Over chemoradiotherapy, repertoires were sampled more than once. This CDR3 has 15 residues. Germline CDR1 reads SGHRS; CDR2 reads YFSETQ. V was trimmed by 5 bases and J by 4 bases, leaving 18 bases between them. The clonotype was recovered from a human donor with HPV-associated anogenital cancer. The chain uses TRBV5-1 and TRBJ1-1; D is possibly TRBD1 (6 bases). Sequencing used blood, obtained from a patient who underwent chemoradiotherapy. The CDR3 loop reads CASSFLTGAGTEAFF. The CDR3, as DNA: TGCGCCAGCAGTTTCCTGACAGGAGCCGGCACTGAAGCTTTCTTT.